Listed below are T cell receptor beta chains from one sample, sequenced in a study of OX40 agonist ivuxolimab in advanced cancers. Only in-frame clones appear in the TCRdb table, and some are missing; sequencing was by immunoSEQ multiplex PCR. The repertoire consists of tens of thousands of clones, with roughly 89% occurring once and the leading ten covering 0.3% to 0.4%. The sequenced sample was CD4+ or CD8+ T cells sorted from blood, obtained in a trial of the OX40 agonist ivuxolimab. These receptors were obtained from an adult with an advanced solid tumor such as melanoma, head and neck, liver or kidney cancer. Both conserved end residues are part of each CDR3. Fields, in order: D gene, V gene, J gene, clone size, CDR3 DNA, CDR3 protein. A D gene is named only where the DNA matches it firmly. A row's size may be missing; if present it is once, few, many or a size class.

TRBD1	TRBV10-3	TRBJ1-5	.	TGTGCCATCAGTCCTAATACAGGGGCAAATCAGCCCCAGCATTTT	CAISPNTGANQPQHF
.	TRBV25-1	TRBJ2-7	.	TGTGCCAGCAGTGTACAGGGAGCCTACGAGCAGTACTTC	CASSVQGAYEQYF
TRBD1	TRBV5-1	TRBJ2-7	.	TGCGCCAGCAGCTTGGAGGCGACCGGGACAGGGTACTACGAGCAGTACTTC	CASSLEATGTGYYEQYF
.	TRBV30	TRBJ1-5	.	TGTGCCTGGAGTGTACAGGGAAGGGGAAGAAATCAGCCCCAGCATTTT	CAWSVQGRGRNQPQHF
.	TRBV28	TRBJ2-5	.	TGTGCCAGCAGTTCCTCGATAGGGGTGGAGACCCAGTACTTC	CASSSSIGVETQYF
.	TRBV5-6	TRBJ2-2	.	TGTGCCAGCAGCCCGGGACGGGGGAACACCGGGGAGCTGTTTTTT	CASSPGRGNTGELFF
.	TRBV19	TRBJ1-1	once	TGTGCCAGTAGTGTCCAGGGGAACACTGAAGCTTTCTTT	CASSVQGNTEAFF
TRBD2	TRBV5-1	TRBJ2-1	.	TGCGCCAGCAGCCCCGAGGCAGCGGGATTAAACAATGAGCAGTTCTTC	CASSPEAAGLNNEQFF
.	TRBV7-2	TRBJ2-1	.	TGTGCCAGCAGCTTCGAGGACATCTACAATGAGCAGTTCTTC	CASSFEDIYNEQFF
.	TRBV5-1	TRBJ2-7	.	TGCGCCAGCACCTCGGACGGCTACGAGCAGTACTTC	CASTSDGYEQYF
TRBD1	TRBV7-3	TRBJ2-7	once	TGTGCCAGCAGCTTGGACAGGGTAAGGGACGAGCAGTACTTC	CASSLDRVRDEQYF
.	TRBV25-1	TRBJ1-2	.	TGTGCCAGCAGTGCCGGCGCAGGGCATGGGGGCTACACCTTC	CASSAGAGHGGYTF
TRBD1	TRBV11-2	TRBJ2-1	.	TGTGCCAGCAGCCCCCGGACAGGGAGTATCGGCAATGAGCAGTTCTTC	CASSPRTGSIGNEQFF
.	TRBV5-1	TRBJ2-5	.	TGCGCCAGCAGCCTAGGATCCGCTAAAGAGACCCAGTACTTC	CASSLGSAKETQYF
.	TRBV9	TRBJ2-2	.	TGTGCCAGCAGCGCGACAGGGAGGTATGCCGGGGAGCTGTTTTTT	CASSATGRYAGELFF
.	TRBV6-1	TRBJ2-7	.	TGTGCCACCTCTCAATCTGACTCCTACGAGCAGTACTTC	CATSQSDSYEQYF
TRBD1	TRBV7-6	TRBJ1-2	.	TGTGCCAGCAGCTCATCACAGGGGGCTGGCGGCTACACCTTC	CASSSSQGAGGYTF
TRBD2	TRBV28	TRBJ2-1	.	TGTGCCAGCAGTTTAGGCGGGAGCTCCTACAATGAGCAGTTCTTC	CASSLGGSSYNEQFF
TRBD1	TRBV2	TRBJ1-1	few	TGTGCCAGCAGGGCTCCGGGACAGGAAGCTTTCTTT	CASRAPGQEAFF
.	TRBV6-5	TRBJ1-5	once	TGTGCCAGCAGTTCCCAGGGATATCAGCCCCAGCATTTT	CASSSQGYQPQHF
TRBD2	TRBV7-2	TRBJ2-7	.	TGTGCCAGCAGCTTAGCGGTTAGCGGGAGTTACGAGCAGTACTTC	CASSLAVSGSYEQYF
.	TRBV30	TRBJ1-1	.	TGTGCCTGGAGTGTAAGGCAGCGAAGGACTGAAGCTTTCTTT	CAWSVRQRRTEAFF
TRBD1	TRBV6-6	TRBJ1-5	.	TGTGCCAGCAGTCGGACAGGGCAAAATCAGCCCCAGCATTTT	CASSRTGQNQPQHF
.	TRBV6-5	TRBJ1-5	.	TGTGCCAGCAGCCTACAGGGAATCGGTCAGCCCCAGCATTTT	CASSLQGIGQPQHF
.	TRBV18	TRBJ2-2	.	TGTGCCAGCTCACCTACAGTAGGGACCGGGGAGCTGTTTTTT	CASSPTVGTGELFF
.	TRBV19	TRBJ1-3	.	TGTGCCAGTAGTACGACAGGACGGGGAAACACCATATATTTT	CASSTTGRGNTIYF
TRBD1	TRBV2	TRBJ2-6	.	TGTGCCAGCAGTGCTACAGGGGGAAACCTTCGCGTCCTGACTTTC	CASSATGGNLRVLTF